The present entry profiles one T cell receptor beta chain with its context. Its specificity is unknown. Each and every patient relapsed after autologous stem cell transplantation, and patients got differing brentuximab vedotin exposure. Patients showed best responses of complete response, partial response or progressive disease. The data originate from a study of PD-1 blockade in classical Hodgkin lymphoma. The study, taken as a whole, reports: TCR diversity at baseline was reported to be reduced in newly diagnosed patients relative to healthy donors. Any patient who commenced nivolumab under 1 year after ASCT was excluded. In CD4+ cells, TCR diversity went up significantly by C4D1, but in CD8+ cells it did not.

Germline values: CDR1 MNHNS, CDR2 SASEGT. The CDR3 is 15 amino acids. Trimming removed 8 bases from V and 5 bases from J; junction bases left unmatched: 11. Libraries were prepared by immunoSEQ multiplex PCR; TCRdb keeps only in-frame clonotypes and omits some of them. The table shows 98,000 or so clones, with 80% to 90% occurring only once. The source of this sequence is a human donor with classical Hodgkin lymphoma. V usage is TRBV6-1 and J usage is TRBJ2-1, with 8 bases identical to TRBD2. The starting material was peripheral blood mononuclear cells (PBMCs), obtained before the second cycle of nivolumab. The CDR3 is CASVWSGRSHNEQFF. CDR3 coding DNA: TGTGCCAGCGTATGGAGCGGGAGATCCCACAATGAGCAGTTCTTC.